The rows below give T cell receptor beta chains drawn from one sample of a study of cytomegalovirus exposure and HLA in healthy donors. The data were produced by immunoSEQ multiplex PCR, yet TCRdb's version contains in-frame clones alone and is incomplete. The sample lists 110,000 to 150,000 clones, roughly 88% seen once, with 7% to 9% in the top ten. Sequencing input: PBMCs. These TCRs come from a woman younger than 30 in good health and CMV-seropositive. Each CDR3 is given with its conserved first and last residue. A D gene is named only where the DNA matches it firmly. The listing skips clone size in some rows; elsewhere it reads once, few, many or a size class.

v_call	d_call	j_call	clone_size	cdr3_nt	cdr3_aa
TRBV19	TRBD1	TRBJ2-7	-	TGTGCCAGTAGTAAGGGACAGGGATACGAGCAGTACTTC	CASSKGQGYEQYF
TRBV6-1	-	TRBJ1-1	-	TGTGCCAGCAGTCCTACAGGAGTCCAAGGAGCTTTCTTT	CASSPTGVQGAFF
TRBV15	-	TRBJ1-2	-	TGTGCCACCAGCAGGGACATTCCCTATGGCTACACCTTC	CATSRDIPYGYTF
TRBV7-6	-	TRBJ2-1	-	TGTGCCAGCAGCGCTGGACAGCTCTACAATGAGCAGTTCTTC	CASSAGQLYNEQFF
TRBV5-8	-	TRBJ2-7	-	TGTGCCAGCAGCCTCCCACCTGGGGCCAAGAGCTCCTACGAGCAGTACTTC	CASSLPPGAKSSYEQYF
TRBV29-1	TRBD1	TRBJ1-2	-	TGCAGCGTAGGTCAGGGGGCCGACTATGGCTACACCTTC	CSVGQGADYGYTF
TRBV15	-	TRBJ1-4	-	TGTGCCACCAGCAGCGAATTACAGGGCTCTAATGAAAAACTGTTTTTT	CATSSELQGSNEKLFF
TRBV30	-	TRBJ2-3	once	TGTGCCTGGAGTCAGGCTAGCGGCACAGATACGCAGTATTTT	CAWSQASGTDTQYF
TRBV27	TRBD1	TRBJ1-4	-	TGTGCCAGCAGTTCGGACAGGGCGGGAGGGGTCGTCGATGAAAAACTGTTTTTT	CASSSDRAGGVVDEKLFF
TRBV18	-	TRBJ2-5	-	TGTGCCAGCTCACCACCAACCGAGAGGGAGACCCAGTACTTC	CASSPPTERETQYF
TRBV10-2	-	TRBJ1-1	-	TGCGCCAGCAGTGTATCAGGAGGGAGGGGCACTGAAGCTTTCTTT	CASSVSGGRGTEAFF
TRBV27	TRBD1	TRBJ2-2	-	TGTGCCAGCAGTGCCTACAGGGGAACAAACACCGGGGAGCTGTTTTTT	CASSAYRGTNTGELFF
TRBV6-6	-	TRBJ1-3	-	TGTGCCAGCAGTTACTTGAACTCGGGAACCTATATTTTT	CASSYLNSGTYIF
TRBV7-9	-	TRBJ2-7	-	TGTGCCAGCAGCCATCAACTCCATTACGAGCAGTACTTC	CASSHQLHYEQYF
TRBV7-2	-	TRBJ1-4	-	TGTGCCAGCAGTTTCGACAGGTCTAATGAAAAACTGTTTTTT	CASSFDRSNEKLFF
TRBV4-2	TRBD1	TRBJ1-5	-	TGTGCCAGCAGCCAAGATCAGGGACAGATCAATCAGCCCCAGCATTTT	CASSQDQGQINQPQHF
TRBV19	-	TRBJ2-5	-	TGTGCCAGTAGTGTAATGACAGGACGCCTACCTGGGACCCAGTACTTC	CASSVMTGRLPGTQYF
TRBV28	-	TRBJ1-6	-	TGTGCCAGCAGGGAGGGCAGGGCAGAGAATTCACCCCTCCACTTT	CASREGRAENSPLHF
TRBV28	TRBD1	TRBJ2-7	-	TGTGCCAGCAGGGTCTCCGGGACAGGGGGCCGCGAGCAGTACTTC	CASRVSGTGGREQYF
TRBV18	TRBD1	TRBJ1-2	-	TGTGCCAGCTCCCCCCCTTCGGACAGGGATGATGGCTACACCTTC	CASSPPSDRDDGYTF
TRBV28	-	TRBJ2-7	-	TGTGCCAGCAGTACCCGGGGGTCAGGCTACGAGCAGTACTTC	CASSTRGSGYEQYF
TRBV5-1	TRBD1	TRBJ2-7	-	TGCGCCAGCAGCGCCGGGACAGGGGGGCTCGAGCAGTACTTC	CASSAGTGGLEQYF
TRBV7-2	-	TRBJ1-2	-	TGTGCCAGCAGCAGACAGCCCCCCTATGGCTACACCTTC	CASSRQPPYGYTF
TRBV29-1	-	TRBJ1-2	once	TGCAGCGTTGATATCGGCAGGGTGGGTGGCTACACCTTC	CSVDIGRVGGYTF
TRBV2	-	TRBJ1-1	-	TGTGCCAGCAGTGAAGGTCGGGGGTGGGGTGTCACTGAAGCTTTCTTT	CASSEGRGWGVTEAFF
TRBV5-6	-	TRBJ2-1	-	TGTGCCAGCACCACTAGAATAGACTACAATGAGCAGTTCTTC	CASTTRIDYNEQFF
TRBV19	-	TRBJ2-3	-	TGTGCCAGTAGTCCCCAAGTGGGGGCGGCAGATACGCAGTATTTT	CASSPQVGAADTQYF
TRBV6-4	-	TRBJ1-2	-	TGTGCCAGCAGTGACCCCCTGGGGATCCTTCCCGAGGAGGGCTATGGCTACACCTTC	CASSDPLGILPEEGYGYTF
TRBV7-9	-	TRBJ1-3	-	TGTGCCAGCACGACTAGAGCCGGGGGAGTGACTGGAAACACCATATATTTT	CASTTRAGGVTGNTIYF
TRBV7-6	TRBD2	TRBJ2-1	-	TGTGCCAGCAGCTCCACTGGGACTAGCGGGGGGTTAAATGAGCAGTTCTTC	CASSSTGTSGGLNEQFF
TRBV6-5	-	TRBJ1-1	once	TGTGCCAGCAGTTACGGGCAGAACACTGAAGCTTTCTTT	CASSYGQNTEAFF
TRBV2	-	TRBJ1-1	-	TGTGCCAGCCGGACAGTCCGGCGTGTAGGGGCTTTCTTT	CASRTVRRVGAFF
TRBV9	TRBD1	TRBJ1-2	-	TGTGCCAGCAGCCCCGGGACAGGGAGCTATGGCTACACCTTC	CASSPGTGSYGYTF
TRBV5-4	-	TRBJ1-3	once	TGTGCCAGCAGGAGTGACAGTTCTGGAAACACCATATATTTT	CASRSDSSGNTIYF
TRBV18	TRBD1	TRBJ2-4	-	TGTGCCAGCTCCTCTACAGGGGGCTTAGCCAAAAACATTCAGTACTTC	CASSSTGGLAKNIQYF
TRBV6-1	-	TRBJ2-3	-	TGTGCCAGCAGTGAAGTAGCGTACACAGATACGCAGTATTTT	CASSEVAYTDTQYF
TRBV19	-	TRBJ1-1	-	TGTGCCAGTTGGGGGATACAGGGGAACACTGAAGCTTTCTTT	CASWGIQGNTEAFF
TRBV4-3	-	TRBJ1-6	-	TGCGCCAGCAGCCAAGAGGTGGGCAATTCACCCCTCCACTTT	CASSQEVGNSPLHF
TRBV5-1	-	TRBJ2-7	-	TGCGCCAGCGGAGTCAACTCCTACGAGCAGTACTTC	CASGVNSYEQYF
TRBV7-2	TRBD1	TRBJ1-6	-	TGTGCCAGCAGCTCACGCGTCGATACCCGGGACAGACTCGGTTCACCCCTCCACTTT	CASSSRVDTRDRLGSPLHF
TRBV7-2	-	TRBJ2-5	-	TGTGCCAGCAGCTTACGGAGACAAGAGACCCAGTACTTC	CASSLRRQETQYF
TRBV12-5	-	TRBJ2-3	-	TGTGCTAGTGGTCAGGGTCAGGGGCAGTATTTT	CASGQGQGQYF
TRBV6-1	-	TRBJ2-3	-	TGTGCCAGCAGGGAAAGGGGGGGTTTTGATACGCAGTATTTT	CASRERGGFDTQYF
TRBV5-4	-	TRBJ2-5	-	TGTGCCAGCAGCTTAGTGGGAGCTGAGACCCAGTACTTC	CASSLVGAETQYF
TRBV28	-	TRBJ2-2	few	TGTGCCAGCATCGGGAACACCGGGGAGCTGTTTTTT	CASIGNTGELFF
TRBV14	-	TRBJ2-7	-	TGTGCCAGCAGCCAAACAAGCCTCAGGGTGCACGAGCAGTACTTC	CASSQTSLRVHEQYF
TRBV5-1	-	TRBJ2-1	-	TGCGCCAGCAGCCCTTTCGGGGATGAGCAGTTCTTC	CASSPFGDEQFF
TRBV27	-	TRBJ2-3	-	TGTGCTGCAGGCCCTGGCGGGGTGGTCACAGATACGCAGTATTTT	CAAGPGGVVTDTQYF
TRBV5-3	-	TRBJ2-4	-	TGTGCCAGAAGCTTCTTGGCCGGGGGTCGGTGGAACATTCAGTACTTC	CARSFLAGGRWNIQYF
TRBV11-1	-	TRBJ2-1	-	TGTGCCAGCAAAAAAACAAGTGTAATGGTTGAGCAGTTCTTC	CASKKTSVMVEQFF
TRBV5-4	-	TRBJ2-7	once	TGTGCCAGCAGCACCTGGGCGATCAACGAGCAGTACTTC	CASSTWAINEQYF
TRBV6-5	-	TRBJ2-7	-	TGTGCCAGCAGTTACTCGAACAGGGTCAGCTCCTACGAGCAGTACTTC	CASSYSNRVSSYEQYF
TRBV6-5	TRBD1	TRBJ1-4	-	TGTGCCAGCAGTCCCGGACAGGGTGAAAAACTGTTTTTT	CASSPGQGEKLFF
TRBV27	TRBD2	TRBJ2-1	-	TGTGCCAGCAGTTTGATCGCGGGAGGAAGAAATGAGCAGTTCTTC	CASSLIAGGRNEQFF
TRBV6-5	-	TRBJ1-2	-	TGTGCCAGCAGTAGCCAAGGTGACTTCTATGGCTACACCTTC	CASSSQGDFYGYTF